Below are 3 T cell receptor beta chains sequenced from a single sample in a study of T cell changes during pregnancy in multiple sclerosis. TCRdb keeps only in-frame clones here, not all; method: immunoSEQ multiplex PCR. This table holds about 97,000 clones, 75% to 95% found once. The specimen comprised peripheral blood, sampled in the second trimester of pregnancy. These receptors came from a female donor in good health, enrolled as a control in a pregnancy study.

This chain connects TRBV15 to TRBJ2-1; 8 bases are shared with TRBD2. The CDR3 extends over 15 amino acids. The germline V gene has CDR1 LNHNV and CDR2 YYDKDF (reference sequence). The V segment lost 4 bases and the J segment 4 bases; nucleotides outside the gene matches: 6. CDR3 residues: CATSTRGGRYNEQFF. The CDR3 DNA reads as TGTGCCACCAGCACACGGGGGGGCCGGTACAATGAGCAGTTCTTC. The whole variable domain, filled in from reference TRBV15 and TRBJ2-1, reads DAMVIQNPRYQVTQFGKPVTLSCSQTLNHNVMYWYQQKSSQAPKLLFHYYDKDFNNEADTPDNFQSRRPNTSFCFLDIRSPGLGDTAMYLCATSTRGGRYNEQFFGPGTRLTVL.

This sequence joins TRBV5-1 and TRBJ2-6; 7 nucleotides align to TRBD1. The V gene end was trimmed by 3 bases and the J gene end by 0 bases; junction bases not matched to a gene: 9. The germline gives CDR1 SGHRS, CDR2 YFSETQ. This CDR3 is 18 amino acids long. Here the CDR3 DNA reads TGCGCCAGCAGCTGGCGACAGGGAACCAACTCTGGGGCCAACGTCCTGACTTTC. Its protein is CASSWRQGTNSGANVLTF. Filled out from reference TRBV5-1 and TRBJ2-6, the complete variable domain reads KAGVTQTPRYLIKTRGQQVTLSCSPISGHRSVSWYQQTPGQGLQFLFEYFSETQRNKGNFPGRFSGRQFSNSRSEMNVSTLELGDSALYLCASSWRQGTNSGANVLTFGAGSRLTVL.

The V and J genes are TRBV5-1 and TRBJ1-5, with 11 bases lining up with TRBD1. After removal of 2 bases from V and 6 bases from J, the junction contained 7 bases not matched to a gene. Looked up from germline, CDR1 is SGHRS and CDR2 is YFSETQ. The CDR3 sequence is 16 residues long. The CDR3 loop is CASSFGTGGIGQPQHF. DNA for the CDR3: TGCGCCAGCAGCTTCGGGACAGGGGGAATTGGTCAGCCCCAGCATTTT.